The text below deals with one TCR beta chain. The antigen is not known. These data belong to a study of human T cells and chemical hapten exposure. Looking at the study overall: Per-sample TCR yields varied mainly from small pooled library volume differences. Findings of the study overall: It was expanded TCRs that formed significantly more large CDR3 similarity clusters than controls did.

V was pared by 7 bases and J by 9 bases, with 10 bases of the junction left unmatched. Germline CDR1 and CDR2: SNHLY and FYNNEI. CDR3 size: 14 residues. Regarding time point: patch test 3, about 24 weeks after DPC sensitization. The treatment was: therapeutic diphenylcyclopropenone sensitization with weekly scalp DPC. The study used a library that attached unique molecular identifiers to individual cDNA molecules. As handled by the study authors: A per-sample median of about 100,000 TCRs was observed, with counts ranging from about 23,224 to 690,600. TCRdb passed the RACE reads through MiXCR, listing each CDR3 protein once. V and J calls and clone size were set by TCRdb, not the authors. In the table there are some 180,000 distinct CDR3 sequences, 24% of which are singletons.

The clonotype originates from a woman in her 40s with alopecia areata. Some clones in this sample may be carry-over from other donors' samples. The chain uses TRBV2 and TRBJ2-1, with 9 positions matching TRBD2. The specimen comprised whole blood, sampled in connection with sensitization to the hapten diphenylcyclopropenone (DPC). CDR3 in amino acids: CASMIASGTAEQFF. The CDR3 nucleotides are TGTGCCAGCATGATCGCTAGCGGGACAGCTGAGCAGTTCTTC.